The 28 T cell receptor beta chains below come from one sample, sequenced in a study of Ad26.COV2.S vaccination and SARS-CoV-2 variants. Only in-frame clones appear in the TCRdb table, and some are missing; sequencing was by immunoSEQ multiplex PCR. The repertoire holds approximately 350,000 clones, 80% to 90% seen once, with about 3.4% in the top ten. Treatment reported: some 20 received Ad26.COV2.S at low or high dose, single or two shots; a few received placebo; per-sample allocation not given. Samples came from day 63 after the first vaccine or placebo injection. Sequencing was performed on peripheral blood, taken in a trial of Ad26.COV2.S vaccine versus placebo. Every receptor here comes from a person aged 18-65 years who received the Ad26.COV2.S COVID-19 vaccine or a placebo.

The count of this clone is one. V and J are TRBV7-8 and TRBJ2-3; 11 bases line up with TRBD2. The CDR3 consists of 15 residues. The V gene's germline CDR1 is SGHVS and CDR2 FQNEAQ. The V and J ends lost 3 bases and 4 bases, in that order; junction bases with no gene match: 3. The CDR3 region has the DNA TGTGCCAGCAGCTTTAGCGGGGGGGCCTCAGATACGCAGTATTTT. Its protein product is CASSFSGGASDTQYF.

This clone was seen a single time. J is TRBJ1-1 and V is TRBV14; D uncertain. V lost 7 bases and J lost 0, with 12 bases in between. The CDR3 covers 14 residues. The germline V gene has CDR1 SGHDN and CDR2 FVKESK. The CDR3 here is CASTPWSMNTEAFF. The CDR3 region has the DNA TGTGCCAGCACCCCTTGGTCTATGAACACTGAAGCTTTCTTT.

The gene calls are TRBV12-3 or TRBV12-4 and TRBJ2-2; D is ambiguous. The CDR3 is 12 residues long. Deletions cut 7 bases from V and 5 bases from J, with 8 bases between. CDR3 loop: CASIEGTGELFF. The CDR3 bases are TGTGCCAGCATTGAAGGGACCGGGGAGCTGTTTTTT.

The J gene is TRBJ1-2, the V gene TRBV27; maybe TRBD1 (5 bases). The length of the CDR3 is 13 residues. CDR1 and CDR2 (germline): MNHEY, SMNVEV (reference sequence). The V end lost 3 bases, the J end lost 3 bases, and 8 bases lay between the germline ends. This chain's CDR3 is CASSLTAHYGYTF. In DNA form, the CDR3 reads TGTGCCAGCAGTTTGACAGCCCACTATGGCTACACCTTC.

The chain employs TRBV6-1 and TRBJ1-1; no clear D. This CDR3 contains 15 residues. Deletions cut 3 bases from V and 1 base from J, with 12 bases between. Germline values: CDR1 MNHNS, CDR2 SASEGT. The CDR3 reads CASSDTGRPNTEAFF. CDR3 DNA: TGTGCCAGCAGTGATACTGGCCGGCCGAACACTGAAGCTTTCTTT.

The rearrangement joins TRBV27 to TRBJ2-2; unclear D gene. The CDR3 is made up of 15 amino acids. Between the trimmed V and J ends, which lost 2 bases and 1 base, there was a span of 8 bases. CDR1 and CDR2 from the germline V gene are MNHEY and SMNVEV (reference sequence). The DNA of the CDR3 is TGTGCCAGCAGTTTAAGGCCCAAGAACACCGGGGAGCTGTTTTTT. Protein product: CASSLRPKNTGELFF.

The chain uses TRBV19 and TRBJ2-7; D unresolved. In germline, CDR1 is LNHDA, CDR2 SQIVND (reference sequence). The germline V and J ends were trimmed by 10 bases and 5 bases, with 12 bases remaining between them. CDR3 size: 11 residues. The CDR3 DNA follows: TGTGCCACCACCTGGGGTGACGAGCAGTACTTC. Translated: CATTWGDEQYF.

The CDR3 loop is CASSLGQGAGNEKLFF. The DNA for the CDR3 is TGCGCCAGCAGCTTAGGACAGGGGGCCGGTAATGAAAAACTGTTTTTT. The V call is TRBV5-1, the J call TRBJ1-4; 11 bases align to TRBD1. Losses at the gene ends were 2 bases for V and 4 bases for J; bases not matched to a gene: 4. The CDR3 spans 16 residues. Germline lookup yields CDR1 SGHRS and CDR2 YFSETQ.

This rearrangement joins TRBV30 to TRBJ1-2; the D is unclear. The germline CDR1 and CDR2 sequences are GTSNPN and SVGIG (reference sequence). The CDR3 contains 12 residues. The V and J ends lost 2 bases and 2 bases respectively, with 6 bases between them. The CDR3 loop is CAWSLGNYGYTF. The DNA of the CDR3 is TGTGCCTGGAGTTTGGGCAACTATGGCTACACCTTC. The variable domain in full, with the rest retrieved from reference TRBV30 and TRBJ1-2, is SQTIHQWPATLVQPVGSPLSLECTVEGTSNPNLYWYRQAAGRGLQLLFYSVGIGQISSEVPQNLSASRPQDRQFILSSKKLLLSDSGFYLCAWSLGNYGYTFGSGTRLTVV.

The rearrangement joins TRBV12-3 or TRBV12-4 to TRBJ2-2, with D maybe TRBD1 (5 bases). V gave up 7 bases and J gave up 4 bases, with 7 bases separating them. This CDR3 comprises 12 residues. The CDR3 coding sequence is TGTGCCAGCAATCAGGGCACCGGGGAGCTGTTTTTT. This encodes CASNQGTGELFF.

This sequence joins TRBV19 and TRBJ2-7; TRBD1 is a possible D gene (6 bases). Germline V gene sequence: CDR1 LNHDA, CDR2 SQIVND (reference sequence). CDR3 length equals 13 residues. The germline V and J ends were trimmed by 5 bases and 4 bases, with 12 bases remaining between them. CDR3 loop: CASSWGQGYEQYF. Written as DNA, the CDR3 is TGTGCCAGTAGTTGGGGACAAGGGTACGAGCAGTACTTC.

This rearrangement joins TRBV27 to TRBJ1-2; D unclear. The V end was cut by 3 bases, the J end by 2 bases, with 7 bases between. Germline V gene lookup returns CDR1 MNHEY and CDR2 SMNVEV (reference sequence). The CDR3 has 13 amino acids. The chain's CDR3 is CASSFSGNYGYTF. DNA for the CDR3: TGTGCCAGCAGTTTCTCTGGGAACTATGGCTACACCTTC.

CDR3 sequence: CASSPGTGTNTGELFF. The CDR3 DNA reads TGTGCCAGTAGCCCGGGGACAGGGACGAACACCGGGGAGCTGTTTTTT. J is TRBJ2-2 and V is TRBV19; 9 bases line up with TRBD1. V dropped 6 bases and J dropped 0; count of bases not matched to a gene: 5. Germline V gene lookup returns CDR1 LNHDA and CDR2 SQIVND (reference sequence). The CDR3 contains 16 residues.

The chain has TRBV6-5 and TRBJ1-3, with D possibly TRBD1 on 6 matching bases. V was pared by 8 bases and J by 3 bases, with 14 bases between. Germline CDR1 reads MNHEY; CDR2 reads SVGAGI. The length of the CDR3 is 14 residues. CDR3 sequence reads: CASGRGGSGNTIYF. The CDR3 DNA sequence: TGTGCCAGCGGACGAGGGGGGAGTGGAAACACCATATATTTT.

V is TRBV10-3 and J is TRBJ1-1; 9 bases align to TRBD1. The CDR3 totals 14 residues. The trim removed 2 bases at V and 10 bases at J, leaving 8 bases unmatched. CDR1 and CDR2 (germline): ENHRY, SYGVKD. The CDR3 DNA sequence: TGTGCCATCAGTGAGAGGGGGACAGGGAAAGGAGCTTTCTTT. Amino acid sequence: CAISERGTGKGAFF.

In the case of this clone: This sample also contains other DNA sequences that code for the same CDR3. J is TRBJ2-7 and V is TRBV5-1; D not certain. Germline lookup yields CDR1 SGHRS and CDR2 YFSETQ. This CDR3 has 11 amino acids. V was trimmed by 0 bases and J by 4 bases, leaving 2 bases between them. The CDR3: CASSLGYEQYF. The CDR3 DNA is TGCGCCAGCAGCTTGGGGTACGAGCAGTACTTC.

This clone came up once. The chain has TRBV6-5 and TRBJ2-7, with D possibly being TRBD2 (6 bases). Per the germline V gene, CDR1 is MNHEY and CDR2 is SVGAGI. V lost 6 bases and J lost 3, with 9 bases in between. The CDR3 runs to 12 residues. The CDR3, as DNA: TGTGCCAGCAGGACGGGGGACTACGAGCAGTACTTC. It yields the protein CASRTGDYEQYF.

V usage is TRBV4-1 and J usage is TRBJ2-7, with 11 bases matching TRBD2. Trimming removed 0 bases from V and 6 bases from J; junction bases left unmatched: 10. CDR3 length equals 17 residues. Germline CDR1 MGHRA, CDR2 YSYEKL. The DNA for the CDR3 is TGCGCCAGCAGCCAAGATGGAACTAGCGGGAGTTCAAGCGAGCAGTACTTC. Protein product: CASSQDGTSGSSSEQYF.

The chain employs TRBV4-2 and TRBJ2-5; D call uncertain. The CDR3 covers 13 residues. Germline V gives CDR1 LGHNA, CDR2 YNFKEQ. Trimming pared 2 bases from V and 5 bases from J, leaving 9 bases between. The CDR3 bases are TGTGCCAGCAGCCAAAATTTTTGGGAGACCCAGTACTTC. It translates to CASSQNFWETQYF.

CDR3: CASSFGTGSRYEQFF. The CDR3 DNA follows: TGTGCCAGCAGTTTCGGGACAGGGAGCAGGTATGAGCAGTTCTTC. This chain uses TRBV27 with TRBJ2-1, with 9 bases that match TRBD1. The V gene's germline CDR1 is MNHEY and CDR2 SMNVEV (reference sequence). Trimming took 3 bases from V and 8 from J; bases not matched to a gene: 8. CDR3 length: 15 amino acids.

The chain couples TRBV6-5 to TRBJ2-3; D unresolved. The CDR3 totals 16 residues. Per germline, CDR1 MNHEY and CDR2 SVGAGI. Trimming left V 2 bases short and J 0 bases short, with 12 bases between. CDR3 coding DNA: TGTGCCAGCAGTTACAGTTTGGCTGCTAGCACAGATACGCAGTATTTT. It encodes CASSYSLAASTDTQYF.

The chain links TRBV4-2 to TRBJ1-6, with unresolved D. The CDR3 length is 14 residues. CDR1 LGHNA and CDR2 YNFKEQ come from the germline V gene. Trimming took 1 base from V and 5 from J, leaving 6 bases between them. The CDR3 DNA is TGTGCCAGCAGCCAAGCCGGGGATAATTCACCCCTCCACTTT. Protein sequence: CASSQAGDNSPLHF.

The chain recombines TRBV5-4 with TRBJ2-3, with D possibly being TRBD1 or TRBD2 (7 bases each). The CDR3 length is 15 residues. The ends were cut back, 6 bases at V and 6 bases at J, with 20 bases in the middle. The germline V gene has CDR1 SGHNT and CDR2 YYREEE (reference sequence). The CDR3 DNA reads as TGTGCCAGCACCTCCGGGGCAGGGGGGGGCGATACGCAGTATTTT. Protein product: CASTSGAGGGDTQYF. The full variable domain, in which reference TRBV5-4 and TRBJ2-3 provide the parts outside the CDR3, is ETGVTQSPTHLIKTRGQQVTLRCSSQSGHNTVSWYQQALGQGPQFIFQYYREEENGRGNFPPRFSGLQFPNYSSELNVNALELDDSALYLCASTSGAGGGDTQYFGPGTRLTVL.

Turning to this clone: This sample includes further DNA sequences coding for the same CDR3. J is TRBJ1-4 and V is TRBV6-5; weak D call: TRBD1 (6 bases). The CDR3 has 14 residues. Trimming removed 7 bases from V and 8 bases from J, with 17 bases in between. The germline gives CDR1 MNHEY, CDR2 SVGAGI. The CDR3 sequence is CASTRSGGGEKLFF. The DNA for the CDR3 is TGTGCCAGCACCAGAAGTGGGGGCGGAGAAAAACTGTTTTTT.

This clone was recorded once. V is TRBV6-2 or TRBV6-3 and J is TRBJ1-1; a weak D match, TRBD1 (5 bases). The CDR3 is made up of 15 amino acids. Germline assignment: CDR1 MNHEY and CDR2 SVGEGT. V lost 6 bases and J lost 2, with 16 bases in between. The CDR3 region is CASSLAGTANTEAFF. DNA of the CDR3: TGTGCCAGCAGCCTAGCCGGGACGGCTAACACTGAAGCTTTCTTT.

The V call is TRBV18, the J call TRBJ2-1, with 14 bases aligning to TRBD2. With V trimmed by 3 bases and J by 0 bases, 16 bases remained unmatched. Germline CDR1 reads KGHSH; CDR2 reads LQKENI. The CDR3 runs to 22 residues. The CDR3 coding sequence is TGTGCCAGCTCACCCGGACAGGGACAGGGACTAGCGGGGGTGAGCTCCTACAATGAGCAGTTCTTC. The encoded protein is CASSPGQGQGLAGVSSYNEQFF.

The V and J genes are TRBV5-6 and TRBJ1-1; no clear D gene. Germline CDR1 reads SGHDT; CDR2 reads YYEEEE. This CDR3 spans 14 amino acids. V shed 0 bases and J shed 0 bases, with 6 bases lying between them. Here the CDR3 DNA reads TGTGCCAGCAGCTTGGAAGGAGTGAACACTGAAGCTTTCTTT. This gives the protein CASSLEGVNTEAFF. Looking up the rest from reference TRBV5-6 and TRBJ1-1 gives the full variable domain: DAGVTQSPTHLIKTRGQQVTLRCSPKSGHDTVSWYQQALGQGPQFIFQYYEEEERQRGNFPDRFSGHQFPNYSSELNVNALLLGDSALYLCASSLEGVNTEAFFGQGTRLTVV.

This chain uses TRBV5-1 with TRBJ2-2, with D perhaps being TRBD1 or TRBD2 (7 bases each). The CDR3 runs to 15 residues. Germline V lookup: CDR1 SGHRS, CDR2 YFSETQ. Between the trimmed V and J ends, which lost 5 bases and 4 bases, there was a span of 15 bases. The CDR3 loop is CASRTTGEGTGELFF. The DNA of the CDR3 is TGCGCCAGCAGGACAACAGGGGAGGGCACCGGGGAGCTGTTTTTT.